This TCR beta chain was profiled in a study of cytomegalovirus exposure and HLA in healthy donors. Overall study context: Of all 380 or so donors who were genotyped, roughly 81% belonged to the Caucasian-associated ancestry cluster. Overall study results and limits: Per a later analysis, 16,951 TCR beta sequences showed association with HLA alleles at 0.05 false discovery rate. Most sequenced TCRs were rare (though some public TCRs occurred in many donors).

13 Jbeta primers and 60 Vbeta primers were used for the PCR. Sequenced by immunoSEQ multiplex PCR; TCRdb stores in-frame clones only, minus some. The data contain approximately 160,000 clones, roughly four fifths of them singletons. On this clone itself: The antigen remains unidentified.

This CDR3 region has 13 residues. Germline CDR1 SGDLS, CDR2 YYNGEE. The V end was cut by 7 bases, the J end by 0 bases, with 11 bases between. This TCR was recovered from a man between 45 and 60 years old in good health and CMV-seropositive. Sequenced input: PBMCs. The chain combines TRBV9 with TRBJ2-7; perhaps TRBD2 as D (6 bases). In nucleotides, the CDR3 is TGTGCCAGCGGGGGAGGAGTCTCCTACGAGCAGTACTTC. This codes for CASGGGVSYEQYF.